These 26 T cell receptor beta chains share one sample of origin, sequenced in a study of type 1 and type 2 diabetes patients. The PCR template was genomic DNA. Amplification of the beta chain CDR3 used 30 forward and 13 reverse multiplex primers. From the multiplex PCR reads, TCRdb called clonotypes with MiXCR, one entry per CDR3 protein. The table lists some 250,000 distinct CDR3 sequences, 47% of them singletons, with roughly 13% in the top ten. The sequencing sample was made of peripheral blood mononuclear cells (PBMCs). These receptors came from a man aged 18-30 years with type 2 diabetes.

This clonotype has just a few counts. The chain is built from TRBV2 and TRBJ2-1; the D gene is possibly TRBD2 (6 bases). Per the germline V gene, CDR1 is SNHLY and CDR2 is FYNNEI. The CDR3 covers 20 residues. Deletions cut 7 bases from V and 4 bases from J, with 32 bases between. CDR3 sequence: CASIVSGSREPTILYNEQFF. The CDR3 coding sequence is TGTGCCAGCATCGTTTCTGGGAGCCGGGAGCCAACAATACTATACAATGAGCAGTTCTTC.

J is TRBJ1-1 and V is TRBV7-8, with a tentative D call TRBD1 (6 bases). Germline loops: CDR1 SGHVS, CDR2 FQNEAQ. Trimming pared 9 bases from V and 3 bases from J, leaving 14 bases between. The CDR3 is made up of 13 amino acids. The CDR3 protein is CASSRGIDTEAFF. The CDR3 nucleotides are TGTGCCAGTAGTAGGGGGATAGACACTGAAGCTTTCTTT.

This clonotype showed up just once. The chain combines TRBV5-1 with TRBJ1-2; TRBD1 matches at 7 bases. V lost 4 bases to trimming and J lost 1 base; unmatched junction nucleotides: 13. CDR3 size: 17 residues. The germline V gene encodes CDR1 SGHRS and CDR2 YFSETQ. Here the CDR3 reads CASSQDIGQGVNYGYTF. CDR3 sequence (DNA): TGCGCCAGCAGCCAAGATATCGGGCAGGGGGTTAACTATGGCTACACCTTC. The full variable domain, in which reference TRBV5-1 and TRBJ1-2 provide the parts outside the CDR3, is KAGVTQTPRYLIKTRGQQVTLSCSPISGHRSVSWYQQTPGQGLQFLFEYFSETQRNKGNFPGRFSGRQFSNSRSEMNVSTLELGDSALYLCASSQDIGQGVNYGYTFGSGTRLTVV.

This chain links TRBV15 with TRBJ1-1, with 7 bases fitting TRBD1. The CDR3 spans 15 residues. Germline assignment: CDR1 LNHNV and CDR2 YYDKDF (reference sequence). The V and J ends lost 0 bases and 5 bases, in that order; junction bases with no gene match: 6. In DNA, the CDR3 is TGTGCCACCAGCAGAGACGCAGGGGGGGGTACTGAAGCTTTCTTT. Translating it yields CATSRDAGGGTEAFF.

Of note for this clonotype: The junction differs from germline at one of its ends, possibly a read error. This sequence joins TRBV11-3 and TRBJ2-7; D might be TRBD2 (6 bases). From germline, CDR1 is SGHNT and CDR2 YENEEA. CDR3 length equals 15 residues. CDR3 in DNA: TGTGCCAGCAGCCTAGAAACAGTCAACGGGGGCGAGCAGTACTTC. This codes for CASSLETVNGGEQYF. Full variable domain (remainder filled in from reference TRBV11-3 and TRBJ2-7): EAGVVQSPRYKIIEKKQPVAFWCNPISGHNTLYWYLQNLGQGPELLIRYENEEAVDDSQLPKDRFSAERLKGVDSTLKIQPAELGDSAVYLCASSLETVNGGEQYFGPGTRLTVT.

The chain has TRBV12-3 or TRBV12-4 and TRBJ1-4; D is possibly TRBD1 (6 bases). The CDR3 has 11 amino acids. The V end was cut by 8 bases, the J end by 8 bases, with 9 bases between. The CDR3 reads CASGGEEKLFF. CDR3 sequence (DNA): TGTGCCAGCGGGGGCGAGGAAAAACTGTTTTTT.

The V gene is TRBV28, the J gene TRBJ2-7, with 11 bases aligning to TRBD1. The CDR3 extends over 15 amino acids. CDR1 MDHEN and CDR2 SYDVKM come from the germline V gene. The V segment lost 9 bases and the J segment 7 bases; nucleotides outside the gene matches: 14. The CDR3 DNA is TGTGCCAGTAGTATACCGGGACAGGGGGACGCGGAGCAGTACTTC. Its translation is CASSIPGQGDAEQYF.

The chain links TRBV7-3 to TRBJ2-3, with D maybe TRBD2 (5 bases). The length of the CDR3 is 14 residues. V lost 5 bases and J lost 4, with 13 bases in between. The germline V gene has CDR1 SGHTA and CDR2 FQGTGA. DNA of the CDR3: TGTGCCAGCAGCGCCGCGGGCGAGGCAGATACGCAGTATTTT. It codes for CASSAAGEADTQYF.

CDR3 region: CASSLEARELFF. The CDR3 DNA sequence: TGTGCCAGCAGCTTGGAGGCCCGGGAGCTGTTTTTT. The rearrangement links TRBV7-9 to TRBJ2-2, with a weak D call TRBD2 (5 bases). The CDR3 has 12 amino acids. Trimming stripped 3 bases from V and 9 bases from J, with 8 bases between. Germline CDR1 reads SEHNR; CDR2 reads FQNEAQ (reference sequence).

The sample holds many counts of this clonotype. This chain links TRBV7-9 with TRBJ2-7; 14 bases map to TRBD2. Germline V gene lookup returns CDR1 SEHNR and CDR2 FQNEAQ (reference sequence). The CDR3 extends over 16 amino acids. With 8 bases clipped from V and 6 bases from J, the junction kept 12 bases outside the gene matches. The CDR3 DNA follows: TGTGCCAGCGGTATGGGACTAGCGGGAGATGAGAGCGAGCAGTACTTC. It yields the protein CASGMGLAGDESEQYF.

J is TRBJ2-7 and V is TRBV20-1; TRBD1 or TRBD2 may be the D gene (5 bases each). Germline CDR1 is DFQATT and CDR2 is SNEGSKA (reference sequence). V gave up 3 bases and J gave up 3 bases, with 18 bases separating them. The CDR3 has 15 amino acids. CDR3 coding DNA: TGCAGTGCTAGGGCCCGGGACCCGAAGGACTACGAGCAGTACTTC. This encodes CSARARDPKDYEQYF.

The chain joins TRBV12-3 or TRBV12-4 to TRBJ1-2; TRBD1 aligns across 8 bases. V gave up 5 bases and J gave up 9 bases; unmatched junction bases: 11. The CDR3 runs 14 residues. The CDR3 coding sequence is TGTGCCAGCAGTGGAAGGACAGGGTTGGGACGCTACACCTTC. Amino acids: CASSGRTGLGRYTF.

With respect to this clonotype: With a much larger clone just one base away, this may be a read error. The chain employs TRBV18 and TRBJ1-1; TRBD1 aligns across 7 bases. Germline CDR1 is KGHSH and CDR2 is LQKENI. The CDR3 extends over 15 amino acids. In DNA, the CDR3 is TGTGCCAGCTCACCGGGTCAGACAGGGTCCACTGAAGCTCTCTTT. Amino acid sequence: CASSPGQTGSTEALF.

The chain carries TRBV19 and TRBJ2-7; 10 bases are shared with TRBD1. The CDR3 spans 13 residues. J gave up 2 bases and V 9 bases, and 4 bases lay outside the gene matches. Germline CDR1 is LNHDA and CDR2 is SQIVND (reference sequence). The CDR3 loop is CASGQGGTYEQYF. The DNA of the CDR3 is TGTGCCAGCGGACAGGGGGGTACCTACGAGCAGTACTTC. Complete variable domain (other parts from reference TRBV19 and TRBJ2-7): DGGITQSPKYLFRKEGQNVTLSCEQNLNHDAMYWYRQDPGQGLRLIYYSQIVNDFQKGDIAEGYSVSREKKESFPLTVTSAQKNPTAFYLCASGQGGTYEQYFGPGTRLTVT.

The chain couples TRBV6-5 to TRBJ1-5; 7 bases align to TRBD1. CDR1 and CDR2 (germline): MNHEY, SVGAGI. The junction had 8 bases not matched to a gene; V was cut back by 8 bases and J by 4 bases. The CDR3 sequence is 14 residues long. The CDR3 coding sequence is TGTGCCAGCCGCCGACAGGGCTGGAATCAGCCCCAGCATTTT. This gives the protein CASRRQGWNQPQHF.

The chain joins TRBV12-3 or TRBV12-4 to TRBJ1-4, with TRBD1 as a possible D gene (6 bases). The CDR3 contains 12 residues. V was trimmed by 1 base and J by 10 bases, leaving 7 bases between them. CDR3 DNA sequence: TGTGCCAGCAGTTTAGAGACAGGAAAACTGTTTTTT. This translates into CASSLETGKLFF.

This clonotype was seen more than once but under ten times. The rearrangement uses TRBV20-1 and TRBJ1-5; a weak D match, TRBD1 (6 bases). The CDR3 runs 14 residues. Germline CDR1 is DFQATT and CDR2 is SNEGSKA (reference sequence). The V end was cut by 3 bases, the J end by 6 bases, with 15 bases between. CDR3 region: CSASVQGRGQPQHF. CDR3 nucleotides: TGCAGTGCTAGTGTCCAGGGGCGAGGTCAGCCCCAGCATTTT.

The chain uses TRBV20-1 and TRBJ2-5; 9 bases line up with TRBD2. Germline V gene data show CDR1 as DFQATT and CDR2 as SNEGSKA (reference sequence). The V segment lost 3 bases and the J segment 4 bases; nucleotides outside the gene matches: 6. The CDR3 is 14 residues long. CDR3: CSASQAGGVETQYF. The CDR3 nucleotides are TGCAGTGCTAGTCAAGCGGGGGGCGTAGAGACCCAGTACTTC.

This clonotype was seen ten or more times. The rearrangement uses TRBV19 and TRBJ1-6, with 9 nucleotides matching TRBD1. V gave up 5 bases and J gave up 7 bases; unmatched junction bases: 3. The CDR3 extends over 14 amino acids. Germline V gives CDR1 LNHDA, CDR2 SQIVND (reference sequence). This CDR3 is CASSPGTGNSPLHF. CDR3 in DNA: TGTGCCAGTAGTCCAGGGACAGGGAATTCACCCCTCCACTTT.

J is TRBJ2-7 and V is TRBV10-3, with 7 bases lining up with TRBD2. This CDR3 is built from 13 residues. The germline V gene has CDR1 ENHRY and CDR2 SYGVKD. J was trimmed by 2 bases and V by 6 bases; bases with no gene match: 4. CDR3 amino acids: CAIRYGTTYEQYF. The CDR3 DNA follows: TGTGCCATCAGATACGGGACTACCTACGAGCAGTACTTC.

This chain uses TRBV20-1 with TRBJ2-1; D is possibly TRBD2 (5 bases). The V end lost 0 bases, the J end lost 2 bases, and 11 bases lay between the germline ends. The CDR3 covers 15 residues. CDR1 and CDR2 from the germline V gene are DFQATT and SNEGSKA (reference sequence). CDR3 sequence reads: CSARELGRAYNEQFF. CDR3 DNA: TGCAGTGCTAGAGAGCTAGGGCGGGCCTACAATGAGCAGTTCTTC.

This clonotype was seen more than once but under ten times. The chain uses TRBV27 and TRBJ2-5; 8 bases are shared with TRBD2. The CDR3 runs 15 residues. Germline lookup yields CDR1 MNHEY and CDR2 SMNVEV (reference sequence). V trimming: 4 bases; J trimming: 4 bases; junction bases outside the gene matches: 8. Here the CDR3 DNA reads TGTGCCAGCAGTTCTCCAGCGGGGGCGGGAGAGACCCAGTACTTC. This codes for CASSSPAGAGETQYF.

The chain is built from TRBV6-1 and TRBJ2-5, with unresolved D. Per the germline V gene, CDR1 is MNHNS and CDR2 is SASEGT. This CDR3 is built from 14 residues. The germline V and J ends were trimmed by 3 bases and 5 bases, with 13 bases remaining between them. DNA for the CDR3: TGTGCCAGCAGTGATTCCCAGATGTGGGAGACCCAGTACTTC. Protein sequence: CASSDSQMWETQYF.

There are many counts of this clonotype. The rearrangement uses TRBV7-8 and TRBJ1-2; 8 nucleotides align to TRBD1. CDR1 and CDR2 (germline): SGHVS, FQNEAQ. V shed 7 bases, J shed 5 bases, and the junction held 12 bases outside the gene matches. This CDR3 spans 15 amino acids. The CDR3 loop is CASTPYGTGGYGYTF. In DNA form, the CDR3 reads TGTGCCAGCACCCCCTACGGGACAGGTGGTTATGGCTACACCTTC.

The genes are TRBV19 and TRBJ2-5, with 10 positions matching TRBD2. V gave up 3 bases and J gave up 2 bases; unmatched junction bases: 9. This CDR3 comprises 17 residues. Germline V gives CDR1 LNHDA, CDR2 SQIVND (reference sequence). CDR3 DNA sequence: TGTGCCAGTAGTATGGTAGCCAGCGGGGGGGGTCAAGAGACCCAGTACTTC. Protein: CASSMVASGGGQETQYF. Using reference TRBV19 and TRBJ2-5 for the parts outside the CDR3, the full variable domain is DGGITQSPKYLFRKEGQNVTLSCEQNLNHDAMYWYRQDPGQGLRLIYYSQIVNDFQKGDIAEGYSVSREKKESFPLTVTSAQKNPTAFYLCASSMVASGGGQETQYFGPGTRLLVL.

This rearrangement joins TRBV5-1 to TRBJ1-2; D is unclear. Trimming shortened V by 0 bases and J by 7 bases, and 28 bases separated the two germline ends. This CDR3 has 19 residues. Germline CDR1 SGHRS, CDR2 YFSETQ. The chain's CDR3 is CASSLGYSIQARGLFGYTF. In DNA, the CDR3 is TGCGCCAGCAGCTTGGGATATTCTATTCAGGCCAGAGGCCTCTTTGGCTACACCTTC.